This TCR beta chain was sequenced for a study of molecular identifiers for immune sequencing clone quantification. Overall study context: Replicates partitioned RNA from around 18,000 or 91,000 naive CD8 cells into five parts, sequencing four. Study-level results: Underestimated sizes of highly expanded clones could result from identical TCR molecules that share a barcode. Whereas clones above 20 RNA copies held under 1% of naive-cell molecules, they held over 98% of effector molecules.

Germline values: CDR1 SGHVT, CDR2 SQSDAQ. CDR3 size: 10 residues. V was trimmed by 11 bases and J by 7 bases, leaving 12 bases between them. This clonotype was seen at least ten times. Its antigen is not known. Listed TCR primers, together with previously described methods, were used for the bulk TCR libraries. TCRdb re-called the PCR reads with MiXCR, one entry per CDR3 protein. Seen here are about 67,000 distinct CDR3 sequences, over 15% observed once, and the top ten hold 1.4% to 1.5%. This clonotype was obtained from a human donor in good health. Some libraries in this study had Jurkat cell RNA spiked in. Sequenced input: naive CD8+ T cells from blood, with Jurkat cell RNA spiked in. Regarding subset: FACS-sorted CD8+CD4-CCR7+CD45RA+ naive T cells. The rearrangement joins TRBV7-4 to TRBJ2-7; a weak D match, TRBD2 (5 bases). CDR3 sequence (DNA): TGTGCCCGGACTCCCCAAGAGCAGTACTTC. It yields the protein CARTPQEQYF.